These 7 T cell receptor beta chains came from one sample sequenced in a study of vaccination and CD4 T cells after COVID-19. With the Oncomine TCR Beta short-read assay, DNA from cultured CD4+ T cells was sequenced. Each CDR3 protein is one row after TCRdb ran MiXCR on the PCR reads. The data show roughly 2,000 distinct CDR3 sequences, about a third seen once. Sample treatment: approximately nine-day PBMC culture with coronavirus spike peptide pools or control peptides (ViraFEST assay). These CD4+ T cells came from an unexposed donor, sampled before the COVID-19 pandemic (2011-2018). These receptors' antigens are unknown. Sequenced material: CD4+ T cells from blood, cultured in vitro. All receptors derive from a human donor in good health.

This clonotype was counted between two and nine times. The chain is built from TRBV7-8 and TRBJ2-3; TRBD2 matches 7 bases. CDR3 length: 14 residues. Germline V gene sequence: CDR1 SGHVS, CDR2 FQNEAQ. Trimming cost V 5 bases and J 4 bases; bases outside gene matches: 6. The DNA of the CDR3 is TGTGCCAGCAGCCTACTAGCGAGCGCAGATACGCAGTATTTT. This gives the protein CASSLLASADTQYF.

The table lists this clonotype with a few counts. The chain joins TRBV7-3 to TRBJ1-2; the D is unclear. This CDR3 has 15 amino acids. Germline CDR1 and CDR2: SGHTA and FQGTGA. V lost 5 bases to trimming and J lost 3 bases, with 16 bases between them. The CDR3 DNA is TGTGCCAGCAGCGCAAATCCTGCCTCGGACTATGGCTACACCTTC. Translated: CASSANPASDYGYTF.

The rearrangement uses TRBV19 and TRBJ2-7; perhaps TRBD1 as D (5 bases). The CDR3 spans 13 residues. CDR1 and CDR2 (germline): LNHDA, SQIVND (reference sequence). Trimming cost V 4 bases and J 6 bases, with 13 bases left between them. In nucleotides, the CDR3 is TGTGCCAGTAGTACAGGGATAATGGGCGAGCAGTACTTC. It is translated as CASSTGIMGEQYF. Supplemented by reference TRBV19 and TRBJ2-7, the full variable domain reads DGGITQSPKYLFRKEGQNVTLSCEQNLNHDAMYWYRQDPGQGLRLIYYSQIVNDFQKGDIAEGYSVSREKKESFPLTVTSAQKNPTAFYLCASSTGIMGEQYFGPGTRLTVT.

In this sample, this clonotype turned up a few times. The chain links TRBV27 to TRBJ2-2; no firm D call. Germline V gene lookup returns CDR1 MNHEY and CDR2 SMNVEV (reference sequence). The CDR3 has 14 residues. V was clipped by 6 bases and J by 6 bases, with 14 bases between them. CDR3 residues: CASSLQLLAGELFF. The CDR3 DNA follows: TGTGCCAGCAGCCTTCAACTCCTAGCCGGGGAGCTGTTTTTT.

The V call is TRBV28, the J call TRBJ1-1; D uncertain. Trimming removed 7 bases at V and 5 bases at J, with 17 bases between. This CDR3 comprises 14 residues. Looked up from germline, CDR1 is MDHEN and CDR2 is SYDVKM. The CDR3 region is CASTNYPEKTEAFF. CDR3 DNA: TGTGCCAGCACCAACTACCCCGAAAAGACTGAAGCTTTCTTT.

J is TRBJ2-7 and V is TRBV7-2; 12 positions match TRBD2. The CDR3 length is 14 residues. The V gene's germline CDR1 is SGHTA and CDR2 FQGNSA. Trimming removed 6 bases from V and 5 bases from J; junction bases left unmatched: 5. The CDR3 region is CASRGTSGLHEQYF. The CDR3, as DNA: TGTGCCAGCAGGGGGACTAGCGGGCTCCACGAGCAGTACTTC. The full variable domain, completed using reference TRBV7-2 and TRBJ2-7, is GAGVSQSPSNKVTEKGKDVELRCDPISGHTALYWYRQSLGQGLEFLIYFQGNSAPDKSGLPSDRFSAERTGGSVSTLTIQRTQQEDSAVYLCASRGTSGLHEQYFGPGTRLTVT.

The CDR3 reads CSAGDRGYGNQPQHF. As DNA, the CDR3 is TGCAGTGCTGGGGACAGGGGGTACGGCAATCAGCCCCAGCATTTT. The V gene is TRBV20-1, the J gene TRBJ1-5, with 11 bases matching TRBD1. Germline CDR1 DFQATT, CDR2 SNEGSKA (reference sequence). The V and J ends lost 5 bases and 2 bases, in that order; junction bases with no gene match: 5. The CDR3 sequence is 15 residues long.